This T cell receptor beta chain was observed in a study of OX40 agonist ivuxolimab in advanced cancers. Overall study: In this cohort, patients received ivuxolimab, an agonistic anti-OX40 (CD134) antibody. General observations from the study: On average, CD8+ T cells showed a greater number of expanded clones than CD4+.

The CDR3 covers 12 residues. The junction had 6 bases not matched to a gene; V was cut back by 5 bases and J by 9 bases. The germline gives CDR1 SQVTM, CDR2 ANQGSEA. The repertoire was sequenced with immunoSEQ multiplex PCR; TCRdb's copy has only in-frame clones and lacks some. The table lists 65,000 to 85,000 clones, approximately 89% of them singletons. About this clone: Its antigen is still unknown.

The TCR was taken from an adult with an advanced solid tumor such as melanoma, head and neck, liver or kidney cancer. This specimen consisted of CD4+ or CD8+ T cells sorted from blood, obtained in a trial of the OX40 agonist ivuxolimab. The chain couples TRBV29-1 to TRBJ2-1, with TRBD2 matching over 8 bases. CDR3 residues: CSVQREKAEQFF. CDR3 DNA sequence: TGCAGCGTTCAGCGGGAGAAGGCTGAGCAGTTCTTC.